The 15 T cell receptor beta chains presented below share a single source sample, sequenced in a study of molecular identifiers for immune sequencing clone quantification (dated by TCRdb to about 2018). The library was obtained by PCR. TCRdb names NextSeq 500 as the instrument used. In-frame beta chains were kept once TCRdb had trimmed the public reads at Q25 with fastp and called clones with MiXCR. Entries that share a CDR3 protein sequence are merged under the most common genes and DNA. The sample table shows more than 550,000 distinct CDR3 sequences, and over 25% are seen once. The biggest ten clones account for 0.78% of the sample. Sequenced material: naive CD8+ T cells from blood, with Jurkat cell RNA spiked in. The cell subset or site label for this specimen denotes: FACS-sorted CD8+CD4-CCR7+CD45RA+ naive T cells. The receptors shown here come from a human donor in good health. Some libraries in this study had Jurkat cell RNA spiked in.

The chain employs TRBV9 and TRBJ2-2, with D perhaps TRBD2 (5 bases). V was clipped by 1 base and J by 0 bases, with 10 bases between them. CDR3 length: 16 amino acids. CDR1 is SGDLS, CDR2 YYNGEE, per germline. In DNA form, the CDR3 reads TGTGCCAGCAGCGTAACACCGGGGACGAACACCGGGGAGCTGTTTTTT. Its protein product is CASSVTPGTNTGELFF. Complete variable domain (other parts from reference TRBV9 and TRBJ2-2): DSGVTQTPKHLITATGQRVTLRCSPRSGDLSVYWYQQSLDQGLQFLIQYYNGEERAKGNILERFSAQQFPDLHSELNLSSLELGDSALYFCASSVTPGTNTGELFFGEGSRLTVL.

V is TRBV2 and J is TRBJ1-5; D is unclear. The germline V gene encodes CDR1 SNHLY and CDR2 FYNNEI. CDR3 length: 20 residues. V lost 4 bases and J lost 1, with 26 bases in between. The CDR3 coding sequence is TGTGCCAGCAGTGGGGCAGTGAGGCCAGAACAGCTCTTCAGCAATCAGCCCCAGCATTTT. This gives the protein CASSGAVRPEQLFSNQPQHF. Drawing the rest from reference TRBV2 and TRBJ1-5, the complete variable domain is EPEVTQTPSHQVTQMGQEVILRCVPISNHLYFYWYRQILGQKVEFLVSFYNNEISEKSEIFDDQFSVERPDGSNFTLKIRSTKLEDSAMYFCASSGAVRPEQLFSNQPQHFGDGTRLSIL.

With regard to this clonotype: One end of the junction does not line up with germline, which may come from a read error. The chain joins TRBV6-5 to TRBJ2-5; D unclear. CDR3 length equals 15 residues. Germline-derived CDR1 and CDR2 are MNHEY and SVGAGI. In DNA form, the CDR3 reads TGTGCCTGCAGTTACTTCTCGGCAGACCAAGAGACCCAGTACTTC. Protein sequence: CACSYFSADQETQYF.

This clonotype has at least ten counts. This chain's CDR3 is CASGLVLRTSSADTQYF. The CDR3 region has the DNA TGTGCTAGTGGTTTGGTATTGAGGACTAGCTCAGCAGATACGCAGTATTTT. The V gene is TRBV12-5, the J gene TRBJ2-3; 8 positions match TRBD2. V gave up 0 bases and J gave up 4 bases; unmatched junction bases: 9. Germline assignment: CDR1 LGHNT and CDR2 FRNRAP. This CDR3 comprises 17 residues.

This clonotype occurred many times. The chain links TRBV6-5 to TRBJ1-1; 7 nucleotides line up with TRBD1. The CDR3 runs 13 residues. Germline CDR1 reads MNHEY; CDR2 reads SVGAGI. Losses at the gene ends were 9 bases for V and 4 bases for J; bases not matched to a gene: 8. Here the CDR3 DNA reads TGTGCCAGTATAGGGGGCGCGGGCACTGAAGCTTTCTTT. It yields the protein CASIGGAGTEAFF.

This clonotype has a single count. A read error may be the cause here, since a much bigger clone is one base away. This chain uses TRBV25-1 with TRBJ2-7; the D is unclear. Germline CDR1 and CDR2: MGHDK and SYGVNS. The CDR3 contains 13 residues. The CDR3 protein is CAGSDWKTYEQYF. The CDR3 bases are TGTGCCGGCAGTGATTGGAAAACCTACGAGCAGTACTTC.

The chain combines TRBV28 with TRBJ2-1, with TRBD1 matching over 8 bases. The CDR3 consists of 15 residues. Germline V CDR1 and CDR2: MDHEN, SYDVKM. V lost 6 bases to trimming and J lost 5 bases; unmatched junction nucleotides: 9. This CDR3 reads CASSRPGQADNEQFF. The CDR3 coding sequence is TGTGCCAGCAGCCGTCCGGGACAGGCAGACAATGAGCAGTTCTTC.

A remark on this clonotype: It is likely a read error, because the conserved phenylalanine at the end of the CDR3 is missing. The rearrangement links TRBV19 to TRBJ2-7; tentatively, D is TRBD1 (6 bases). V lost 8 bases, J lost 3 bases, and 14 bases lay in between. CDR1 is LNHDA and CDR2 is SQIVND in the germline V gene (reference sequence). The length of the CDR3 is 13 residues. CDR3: CASGPWDIYEQYL. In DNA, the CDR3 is TGTGCCAGTGGCCCGTGGGACATCTACGAGCAGTACCTC.

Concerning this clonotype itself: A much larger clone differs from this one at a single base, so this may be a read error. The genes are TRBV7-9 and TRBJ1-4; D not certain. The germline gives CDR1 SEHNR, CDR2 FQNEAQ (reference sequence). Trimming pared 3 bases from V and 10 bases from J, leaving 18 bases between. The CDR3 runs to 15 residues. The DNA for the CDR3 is TGTGCCAGCAGCTTCCCCGCCGACGGATATGGAAAACTGTTTTTT. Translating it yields CASSFPADGYGKLFF.

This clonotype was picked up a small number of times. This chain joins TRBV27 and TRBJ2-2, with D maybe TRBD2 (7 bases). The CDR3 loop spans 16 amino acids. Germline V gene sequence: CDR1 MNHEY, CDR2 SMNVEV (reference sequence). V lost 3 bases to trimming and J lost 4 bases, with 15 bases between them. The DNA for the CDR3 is TGTGCCAGCAGTTTTTACGGGGGGCCAAGCACCGGGGAGCTGTTTTTT. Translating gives CASSFYGGPSTGELFF.

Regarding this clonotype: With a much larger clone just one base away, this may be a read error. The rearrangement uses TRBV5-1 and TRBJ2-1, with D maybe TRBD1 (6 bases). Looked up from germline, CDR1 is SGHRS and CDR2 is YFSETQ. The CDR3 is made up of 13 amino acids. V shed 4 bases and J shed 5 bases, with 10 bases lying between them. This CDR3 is CASSTDSNNEQFF. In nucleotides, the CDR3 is TGCGCCAGCAGCACGGACAGCAACAATGAGCAGTTCTTC.

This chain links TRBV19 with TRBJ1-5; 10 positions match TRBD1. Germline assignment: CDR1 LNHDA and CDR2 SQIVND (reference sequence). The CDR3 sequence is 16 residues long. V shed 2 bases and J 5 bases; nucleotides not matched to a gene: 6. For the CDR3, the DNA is TGTGCCAGTAGTATATTGGGGGACAGGGGATATCAGCCCCAGCATTTT. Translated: CASSILGDRGYQPQHF.

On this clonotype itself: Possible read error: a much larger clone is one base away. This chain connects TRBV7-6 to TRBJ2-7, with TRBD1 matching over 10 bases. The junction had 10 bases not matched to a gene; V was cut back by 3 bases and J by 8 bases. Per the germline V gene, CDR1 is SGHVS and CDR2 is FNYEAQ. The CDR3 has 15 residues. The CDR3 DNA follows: TGTGCCAGCAGCTTGACAGGGGGCTACTTTGGCAAGCAGTACTTC. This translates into CASSLTGGYFGKQYF.

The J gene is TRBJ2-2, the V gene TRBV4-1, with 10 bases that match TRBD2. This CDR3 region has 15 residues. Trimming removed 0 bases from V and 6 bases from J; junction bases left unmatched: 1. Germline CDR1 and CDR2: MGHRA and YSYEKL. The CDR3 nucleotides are TGCGCCAGCAGCCAAGAGGGACTAGCGCCCGGGGAGCTGTTTTTT. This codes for CASSQEGLAPGELFF.

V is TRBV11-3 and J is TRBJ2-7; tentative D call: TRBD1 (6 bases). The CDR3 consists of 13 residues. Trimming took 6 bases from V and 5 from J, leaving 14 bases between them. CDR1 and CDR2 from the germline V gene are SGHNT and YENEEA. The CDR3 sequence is CASSSLQGHEQYF. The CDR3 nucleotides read TGTGCCAGCAGTTCCCTACAGGGCCACGAGCAGTACTTC.